Following are 6 T cell receptor beta chains from one sample sequenced in a study of T cells after yellow fever vaccination. TCRdb independently ran MiXCR on the 5' RACE reads; one entry per CDR3 protein. The data contain some 340,000 distinct CDR3 sequences, about 10% of them singletons. This sample comprised CD4+ T cells sorted from PBMCs, obtained 45 days after the yellow fever booster vaccination. These receptors came from a man between 18 and 29 years old who received the YFV17D yellow fever vaccine.

The J gene is TRBJ2-5, the V gene TRBV20-1; 8 nucleotides line up with TRBD2. CDR3 length: 12 amino acids. J lost 10 bases, V lost 5 bases, and 9 bases had no gene match. Per the germline V gene, CDR1 is DFQATT and CDR2 is SNEGSKA (reference sequence). The CDR3 sequence is CSAFFGGALQYF. Here the CDR3 DNA reads TGCAGTGCTTTCTTCGGGGGGGCCCTCCAGTACTTC.

This clonotype showed up just a few times. The CDR3 bases are TGTGCCAGCCGAGGGACAGGGGACACCGGGGAGCTGTTTTTT. Translation: CASRGTGDTGELFF. The chain has TRBV6-2 or TRBV6-3 and TRBJ2-2, with 10 bases lining up with TRBD1. The CDR3 totals 14 residues. V dropped 8 bases and J dropped 3; count of bases not matched to a gene: 3. CDR1 and CDR2 from the germline V gene are MNHEY and SVGEGT.

The gene calls are TRBV7-2 and TRBJ1-2; D might be TRBD1 (6 bases). The V end lost 0 bases, the J end lost 5 bases, and 16 bases lay between the germline ends. The V gene's germline CDR1 is SGHTA and CDR2 FQGNSA. The CDR3 runs to 16 residues. The DNA for the CDR3 is TGTGCCAGCAGCTTAGCCGAAGGACAGAGCTGGTATGGCTACACCTTC. Its protein product is CASSLAEGQSWYGYTF.

The chain links TRBV5-1 to TRBJ1-2; TRBD1 matches at 10 bases. From germline, CDR1 is SGHRS and CDR2 YFSETQ. This CDR3 is built from 15 residues. The trim removed 0 bases at V and 5 bases at J, leaving 4 bases unmatched. CDR3 loop: CASSLDGDRGYGYTF. The CDR3 DNA reads as TGCGCCAGCAGCTTGGACGGGGACAGGGGATATGGCTACACCTTC.

This clonotype was observed a handful of times. The gene calls are TRBV7-2 and TRBJ1-5; a possible D gene is TRBD1 (5 bases). The CDR3 covers 13 residues. Looked up from germline, CDR1 is SGHTA and CDR2 is FQGNSA. Deletions cut 4 bases from V and 11 bases from J, with 15 bases between. CDR3 coding DNA: TGTGCCAGCAGCTGGGGAGCGGGGGTTGCCCAGCATTTT. Residues: CASSWGAGVAQHF.

This clonotype showed up just once. The rearrangement links TRBV6-6 to TRBJ1-6; D gene unclear. Trimming removed 5 bases from V and 6 bases from J, with 11 bases in between. This CDR3 has 14 residues. The germline CDR1 and CDR2 sequences are MNHNY and SVGAGI (reference sequence). CDR3 residues: CASSLAQVNSPLHF. Written as DNA, the CDR3 is TGTGCCAGCAGTCTCGCGCAGGTTAATTCACCCCTCCACTTT.